This TCR beta chain was sequenced for a study of T cell responses to AZD1222 COVID-19 vaccine. Overall study results and limits: Sampling captured repertoires only after the peak T cell response. Donors were mostly white British, more females; clonal diversity possibly underestimated. Just a handful of people given AZD1222 tested seropositive at baseline. Nearly half of the spike-specific TCRs reportedly recognize variant regions that carry no mutations.

In regard to this clone: Its antigen is not known.

The germline V gene has CDR1 SGHTA and CDR2 FQGNSA. The V gene lost 5 bases and the J gene lost 5 bases, with 18 bases spanning the gap. There are 16 residues in the CDR3. Sequenced by immunoSEQ multiplex PCR; TCRdb stores in-frame clones only, minus some. The sample yields about 140,000 clones, 85% to 90% seen once. This chain uses TRBV7-2 with TRBJ1-4, with unresolved D. This sequence was found in an adult in good health. The sample in question was peripheral blood, obtained on day 0 of AZD1222 vaccination. The DNA of the CDR3 is TGTGCCAGCAGCAACTCGCCGGGCCTTACAAATGAAAAACTGTTTTTT. This sequence encodes CASSNSPGLTNEKLFF.